Listed below are T cell receptor beta chains from one sample, sequenced in a study of OX40 agonist ivuxolimab in advanced cancers. TCRdb's table, derived via immunoSEQ multiplex PCR, lists solely in-frame clones and lacks some. In the table there are 74,000 or so clones, more than 85% of which are singletons. This material consisted of CD4+ or CD8+ T cells sorted from blood, taken in a trial of the OX40 agonist ivuxolimab. The receptor set was obtained from an adult with an advanced solid tumor such as melanoma, head and neck, liver or kidney cancer. The CDR3 runs from the conserved cysteine through the conserved F or W. A D gene is named only where the DNA matches it firmly. Clone size appears in some rows only: once, few, many, or a class for an expanded clone.

DNA	CDR3	J	D	V	size
TGTGCCACTATGGGCCTTTACAATGAGCAGTTCTTC	CATMGLYNEQFF	TRBJ2-1	NA	TRBV25-1	NA
TGTGCCAGCAGCTCGGGGGCGAGGAGTTCCTACGAGCAGTACTTC	CASSSGARSSYEQYF	TRBJ2-7	NA	TRBV7-6	NA
TGTGCCAGCAGCTTTGGGGCAGGGCAAGGAGCTTTCTTT	CASSFGAGQGAFF	TRBJ1-1	NA	TRBV7-2	NA
TGTGCCAGCAGTGAACTCTTCGGGGGTAACTATGGCTACACCTTC	CASSELFGGNYGYTF	TRBJ1-2	NA	TRBV6-1	NA
TGTGCCAGCAGCTTGACCTGGACTAGCGGCACAGATACGCAGTATTTT	CASSLTWTSGTDTQYF	TRBJ2-3	TRBD2	TRBV5-8	NA
TGTGCCAGCAGCTTGGAACCTGGGGATAATGAAAAACTGTTTTTT	CASSLEPGDNEKLFF	TRBJ1-4	NA	TRBV5-6	once
TGTGCCAGCAGAAACAGGGGAGGCAATCAGCCCCAGCATTTT	CASRNRGGNQPQHF	TRBJ1-5	TRBD1	TRBV2	NA
TGTGCCAGCAGTGAGGTGGGGGGAACCACTGAAGCTTTCTTT	CASSEVGGTTEAFF	TRBJ1-1	NA	TRBV6-1	once
TGCGCCAGCAGTGAGACGAGATCCGGGGAGCTGTTTTTT	CASSETRSGELFF	TRBJ2-2	NA	TRBV10-1	NA
TGCGCCAGCAGCCAAGAAAGGGTGCTAATTGGGAACATTGAAGCTTTCTTT	CASSQERVLIGNIEAFF	TRBJ1-1	NA	TRBV4-3	NA
TGTGCCAGCAGCCCCATCAAGGCCGGGGAGCTGTTTTTT	CASSPIKAGELFF	TRBJ2-2	NA	TRBV11-2	NA
TGTGCCAGTAGTACAGCACAGGGGGCGCGCTACGAGCAGTACTTC	CASSTAQGARYEQYF	TRBJ2-7	TRBD1	TRBV19	NA
TGTGCCAGCAGCGTAGGGGGTAGCGGGGCTGGGTACGAGCAGTACTTC	CASSVGGSGAGYEQYF	TRBJ2-7	TRBD2	TRBV9	NA
TGTGCCAGCAGCTTCGGGTTGGGGGCAGGGACTGGGGCCAACGTCCTGACTTTC	CASSFGLGAGTGANVLTF	TRBJ2-6	NA	TRBV7-8	NA
TGTGCCAGCAGCGTAGCCCCGACAGATCCCACAGATACGCAGTATTTT	CASSVAPTDPTDTQYF	TRBJ2-3	NA	TRBV9	NA
TGTGCCAGCAGCGCCCAGTCCGCGAATACCTACTATGGCTACACCTTC	CASSAQSANTYYGYTF	TRBJ1-2	NA	TRBV9	NA
TGTGCCAGCAGCTTGGGGGACGGACTTGAAGCTTTCTTT	CASSLGDGLEAFF	TRBJ1-1	NA	TRBV5-6	NA
TGTGCCAGCAGCTTCTGGACAGGCAATCAGCCCCAGCATTTT	CASSFWTGNQPQHF	TRBJ1-5	NA	TRBV5-6	NA
TGTGCCAGCAGCCGACTAGCGGGAGTGAACACCGGGGAGCTGTTTTTT	CASSRLAGVNTGELFF	TRBJ2-2	TRBD2	TRBV5-4	NA
TGCGCCAGCAGCCAAGATCGACAGGGGAGGGGAGCTTTCTTT	CASSQDRQGRGAFF	TRBJ1-1	TRBD1	TRBV4-3	NA
TGTGCCAGCAGTTTTTTCCGCGCTAGCGGGAGGCCCGGCACAGATACGCAGTATTTT	CASSFFRASGRPGTDTQYF	TRBJ2-3	TRBD2	TRBV28	NA
TGTGCCAGCAGTTCCCAGACAGGGGTCTCCTACAATGAGCAGTTCTTC	CASSSQTGVSYNEQFF	TRBJ2-1	TRBD1	TRBV6-6	NA
TGTGCCAGCAGCTTGCGGGAGTCGGGCACCGGGGAGCTGTTTTTT	CASSLRESGTGELFF	TRBJ2-2	TRBD2	TRBV7-9	NA
TGTGCCAACAACCTCCCAGGACGGCGATCCTCCTACGAGCAGTACTTC	CANNLPGRRSSYEQYF	TRBJ2-7	NA	TRBV25-1	once
TGCGCCAGCAGCCCTGGGACAGGGGCTGGAAACACCATATATTTT	CASSPGTGAGNTIYF	TRBJ1-3	TRBD1	TRBV5-1	NA
TGCAGTGCTAGAGTAGGTTACGAGCAGTACTTC	CSARVGYEQYF	TRBJ2-7	NA	TRBV20-1	few
TGTGCCACCAGCAGAGGGACAGGATTGGGCACTGAAGCTTTCTTT	CATSRGTGLGTEAFF	TRBJ1-1	TRBD1	TRBV15	NA
TGTGCCAGCAGCCCTACCGGTGCTAGCTTGGGCCCCGCAGATACGCAGTATTTT	CASSPTGASLGPADTQYF	TRBJ2-3	NA	TRBV11-2	NA
TGTGCCAGCAGCTTAAGAACAGGAATGGCTTACAATGAGCAGTTCTTC	CASSLRTGMAYNEQFF	TRBJ2-1	NA	TRBV11-3	NA
TGTGCCAGCCTAGGGGTCGAGGAGCAGTACTTC	CASLGVEEQYF	TRBJ2-7	NA	TRBV6-6	NA
TGTGCCAGCAGCCCCTCGACAGGGTCTGGAAACACCATATATTTT	CASSPSTGSGNTIYF	TRBJ1-3	TRBD1	TRBV5-5	once
TGTGCCAGCAGCTTAGGAGGGAATGGCTACACCTTC	CASSLGGNGYTF	TRBJ1-2	NA	TRBV11-2	NA
TGTGCCAGCAGTCCCTCGGGACAGGGGGGAGATACGCAGTATTTT	CASSPSGQGGDTQYF	TRBJ2-3	TRBD1	TRBV6-5	NA
TGTGCCAGCAGCTCTGGCTATACAACCTACGAGCAGTACTTC	CASSSGYTTYEQYF	TRBJ2-7	NA	TRBV9	NA
TGTGCCAGCAGCCAGGGACTAGCGGGAGGCTATTACAATGAGCAGTTCTTC	CASSQGLAGGYYNEQFF	TRBJ2-1	TRBD2	TRBV14	NA
TGTGCCAGCAGCTTGGGGCCGGAGGGGCAGTTCTTC	CASSLGPEGQFF	TRBJ2-1	NA	TRBV7-9	NA
TGTGCCAGCAGTGAAGCTTTCTTT	CASSEAFF	TRBJ1-1	NA	TRBV2	NA
TGTGCCAGTAGTATAGGGACATCTCCAGCGAGTGAGCAGTTCTTC	CASSIGTSPASEQFF	TRBJ2-1	NA	TRBV19	NA
TGTGCCACCGACTACGGACAGGGAAAAGAGACCCAGTACTTC	CATDYGQGKETQYF	TRBJ2-5	TRBD1	TRBV2	NA
TGTGCCAGCAGCTCGGACGGCCGCAATCAGCCCCAGCATTTT	CASSSDGRNQPQHF	TRBJ1-5	NA	TRBV7-9	NA
TGTGCCATCAGTGCGGCGAACACTGAAGCTTTCTTT	CAISAANTEAFF	TRBJ1-1	NA	TRBV10-3	few
TGTGCCACCAGCAGAGACCCGGAGTCTCTCAACCCCACAGATACGCAGTATTTT	CATSRDPESLNPTDTQYF	TRBJ2-3	NA	TRBV15	NA
TGCGCCAGCAGCCACCCCCTCCAGGGGGACTATGGCTACACCTTC	CASSHPLQGDYGYTF	TRBJ1-2	TRBD1	TRBV4-1	NA
TGCGCCAGCAGCCAAGATCCAATAAGGGGGCTGGGGGCCACAGATACGCAGTATTTT	CASSQDPIRGLGATDTQYF	TRBJ2-3	TRBD1	TRBV4-3	NA
TGTGCCAGCAGCACACAGGGCACCGGGGAGCTGTTTTTT	CASSTQGTGELFF	TRBJ2-2	NA	TRBV6-5	NA
TGTGCCAGCACCCCCCGGGGGTGGTACACTGAAGCTTTCTTT	CASTPRGWYTEAFF	TRBJ1-1	NA	TRBV6-5	once
TGTGCCAGCAGCTTTCCCGCTGGACAGGGTCTTGGGGAGCAGTTCTTC	CASSFPAGQGLGEQFF	TRBJ2-1	TRBD1	TRBV11-2	NA
TGTGCCAGCAATGGGGAGAACACTGAAGCTTTCTTT	CASNGENTEAFF	TRBJ1-1	NA	TRBV25-1	NA
TGTGCCAGTAGTATAGGGGGGGACTGGCGGGAGAATATCGAGCAGTACTTC	CASSIGGDWRENIEQYF	TRBJ2-7	TRBD2	TRBV19	NA
TGTGCCAGCAGCTTATGGCAGGGGGCTGCGGCTTTCTTT	CASSLWQGAAAFF	TRBJ1-1	TRBD1	TRBV7-2	NA
TGCGCCAGCAGCCATGGGACAGGGACCTACGAGCAGTACTTC	CASSHGTGTYEQYF	TRBJ2-7	TRBD1	TRBV4-3	NA
TGTGCCAGCAGTTTGGGGACAGAAAATTCACCCCTCCACTTT	CASSLGTENSPLHF	TRBJ1-6	TRBD1	TRBV27	NA
TGTGCCAGCAGTGAAACGAATGCGCAGTTCTTC	CASSETNAQFF	TRBJ2-1	NA	TRBV2	NA
TGTGCCAGCAGCTTGGTCTGGGACAGGGGCGTCGAGCAGTACTTC	CASSLVWDRGVEQYF	TRBJ2-7	TRBD1	TRBV11-2	NA
TGCGCCAGCAGCTTGTGGACAGGGGAATCGGTCGAGCAGTACTTC	CASSLWTGESVEQYF	TRBJ2-7	TRBD1	TRBV5-1	once
TGCGCCAGCAGCTTTACACAGGGCTCCTACGAGCAGTACTTC	CASSFTQGSYEQYF	TRBJ2-7	NA	TRBV5-1	NA
TGTGCCAGCACCCAACCCCAGGGGCGAGAGACCCAGTACTTC	CASTQPQGRETQYF	TRBJ2-5	NA	TRBV7-9	NA
TGTGCCAGCAGCTTAGACGGTGAGGACAGTCCCCGTAAAGAGTACTTC	CASSLDGEDSPRKEYF	TRBJ2-7	NA	TRBV7-9	NA
TGTGCCAGCTTTGACAGGGGGGGCAATCAGCCCCAGCATTTT	CASFDRGGNQPQHF	TRBJ1-5	TRBD1	TRBV6-6	NA